The 29 T cell receptor beta chains below come from one sample, sequenced in a study of PD-L1 blockade in urothelial cancer. The assay was immunoSEQ multiplex PCR, and TCRdb's table has in-frame clones only and misses some. Of 48,000 or so clones listed, around 80% are singletons. Documented time point: peripheral blood 6 weeks after treatment start. Source: PBMCs, taken around atezolizumab (anti-PD-L1) treatment. The receptor source for this set is a man aged 65 to 85 with urothelial cancer.

The J gene is TRBJ1-2, the V gene TRBV10-3, with TRBD1 matching over 12 bases. J gave up 5 bases and V 0 bases, and 4 bases lay outside the gene matches. The CDR3 sequence is 16 residues long. Looked up from germline, CDR1 is ENHRY and CDR2 is SYGVKD. CDR3: CAISESGTGGSYGYTF. The CDR3 DNA reads TGTGCCATCAGTGAGTCGGGGACAGGGGGCTCGTATGGCTACACCTTC.

The chain carries TRBV10-1 and TRBJ2-3; 10 positions match TRBD1. V trimming: 6 bases; J trimming: 4 bases; junction bases outside the gene matches: 4. Germline V lookup: CDR1 WNHNN, CDR2 SYGVQD (reference sequence). This CDR3 spans 14 amino acids. This chain's CDR3 is CASSDGQGADTQYF. In DNA, the CDR3 is TGCGCCAGCAGCGACGGACAGGGGGCAGATACGCAGTATTTT.

This clone occurred once. This chain links TRBV19 with TRBJ2-3; D not certain. From germline, CDR1 is LNHDA and CDR2 SQIVND (reference sequence). The length of the CDR3 is 15 residues. V lost 1 base and J lost 1, with 9 bases in between. The CDR3 coding sequence is TGTGCCAGTAGTATAGGCCCGGTCGGCACAGATACGCAGTATTTT. Translated, it gives CASSIGPVGTDTQYF.

This sequence joins TRBV5-1 and TRBJ2-7; 7 nucleotides line up with TRBD2. With V trimmed by 3 bases and J by 0 bases, 3 bases remained unmatched. Germline loops: CDR1 SGHRS, CDR2 YFSETQ. This CDR3 comprises 14 residues. CDR3 in amino acids: CASSSGTTSYEQYF. The CDR3 DNA sequence: TGCGCCAGCAGCTCCGGGACTACCTCCTACGAGCAGTACTTC.

The count of this clone is one. The V gene is TRBV28, the J gene TRBJ1-4; D may be TRBD1 (5 bases). Germline loops: CDR1 MDHEN, CDR2 SYDVKM. V was clipped by 5 bases and J by 10 bases, with 11 bases between them. The length of the CDR3 is 12 residues. The CDR3 nucleotides are TGTGCCAGCAGTCCAGGACATGCAAAACTGTTTTTT. Translation gives CASSPGHAKLFF.

The chain has TRBV7-8 and TRBJ1-1; no reliable D call. CDR3 length equals 11 residues. Trimming removed 2 bases at V and 8 bases at J, with 6 bases between. Germline V lookup: CDR1 SGHVS, CDR2 FQNEAQ. In DNA form, the CDR3 reads TGTGCCAGCAGCTTAAGACACGAAGCTTTCTTT. As protein: CASSLRHEAFF.

CDR3 sequence: CASPLGGADYTF. The CDR3 DNA follows: TGTGCCAGCCCCTTGGGAGGGGCAGACTACACCTTC. The chain uses TRBV27 and TRBJ1-2, with D perhaps matching TRBD1 (5 bases). The CDR3 sequence is 12 residues long. Germline loops: CDR1 MNHEY, CDR2 SMNVEV (reference sequence). V shed 8 bases and J shed 10 bases, with 17 bases lying between them.

This chain connects TRBV29-1 to TRBJ2-1; 11 bases agree with TRBD2. V shed 7 bases, J shed 6 bases, and the junction held 8 bases outside the gene matches. CDR1 and CDR2 from the germline V gene are SQVTM and ANQGSEA. The CDR3 is 14 amino acids. In DNA, the CDR3 is TGCAGCGGGGGGACTAGCGGTCTTCCCAATGAGCAGTTCTTC. The encoded protein is CSGGTSGLPNEQFF.

This sequence joins TRBV27 and TRBJ2-7; 10 bases agree with TRBD2. CDR3 size: 14 residues. Germline V gene data show CDR1 as MNHEY and CDR2 as SMNVEV (reference sequence). The junction had 7 bases not matched to a gene; V was cut back by 8 bases and J by 3 bases. The CDR3 here is CASRTGTSVYEQYF. In DNA, the CDR3 is TGTGCCAGCCGAACCGGGACTAGCGTCTACGAGCAGTACTTC.

This chain links TRBV29-1 with TRBJ2-3; 10 positions match TRBD2. After removal of 7 bases from V and 2 bases from J, the junction contained 9 bases not matched to a gene. Germline V gene sequence: CDR1 SQVTM, CDR2 ANQGSEA. The CDR3 has 15 amino acids. Here the CDR3 DNA reads TGCAGCGGAAGGACTAGCGGAACTTACACAGATACGCAGTATTTT. This sequence encodes CSGRTSGTYTDTQYF.

The rearrangement links TRBV6-1 to TRBJ1-5, with unresolved D. Germline-derived CDR1 and CDR2 are MNHNS and SASEGT. CDR3 size: 15 residues. Deletions cut 7 bases from V and 1 base from J, with 14 bases between. The CDR3 sequence: CASTPRTESNQPQHF. DNA for the CDR3: TGTGCCAGCACCCCGAGAACTGAGAGCAATCAGCCCCAGCATTTT.

This rearrangement joins TRBV28 to TRBJ2-1; D might be TRBD2 (6 bases). Trimming stripped 6 bases from V and 7 bases from J, with 19 bases between. Germline V gene sequence: CDR1 MDHEN, CDR2 SYDVKM. CDR3 length: 15 residues. This CDR3 reads CASSLHAGSGNEQFF. The CDR3 DNA reads TGTGCCAGCAGCCTCCACGCGGGGAGTGGGAATGAGCAGTTCTTC.

This sequence joins TRBV10-3 and TRBJ1-5; D ambiguous. CDR3 size: 14 residues. CDR1 is ENHRY and CDR2 is SYGVKD in the germline V gene. Between the trimmed V and J ends, which lost 0 bases and 6 bases, there was a span of 9 bases. CDR3: CAISESGEGQPQHF. The DNA of the CDR3 is TGTGCCATCAGTGAGTCCGGGGAGGGTCAGCCCCAGCATTTT.

The V and J genes are TRBV5-1 and TRBJ1-4; D is unclear. V was trimmed by 3 bases and J by 6 bases, leaving 9 bases between them. Germline CDR1 is SGHRS and CDR2 is YFSETQ. The length of the CDR3 is 13 residues. This CDR3 reads CASSSGLDEKLFF. The CDR3 DNA is TGCGCCAGCAGCTCAGGACTTGATGAAAAACTGTTTTTT.

V is TRBV6-1 and J is TRBJ2-7; 9 nucleotides match TRBD2. This CDR3 region has 15 residues. V lost 3 bases, J lost 2 bases, and 5 bases stayed unmatched. Germline V lookup: CDR1 MNHNS, CDR2 SASEGT. The CDR3 nucleotides are TGTGCCAGCAGTGATGTTAGCGGGGGACCCTACGAGCAGTACTTC. Its translation: CASSDVSGGPYEQYF.

The rearrangement links TRBV18 to TRBJ2-7; 10 nucleotides agree with TRBD1. Germline V gives CDR1 KGHSH, CDR2 LQKENI. V gave up 3 bases and J gave up 6 bases; unmatched junction bases: 11. The CDR3 sequence is 16 residues long. The CDR3 sequence: CASSPRQGATRGEQYF. CDR3 sequence (DNA): TGTGCCAGCTCACCGCGACAGGGGGCTACCCGGGGCGAGCAGTACTTC.

This clone has only a few counts. The chain employs TRBV20-1 and TRBJ1-1; the D is unclear. Trimming stripped 2 bases from V and 8 bases from J, with 9 bases between. In germline, CDR1 is DFQATT, CDR2 SNEGSKA (reference sequence). The CDR3 loop spans 11 amino acids. This CDR3 is CSARTGWEAFF. The CDR3 nucleotides are TGCAGTGCTAGAACGGGTTGGGAAGCTTTCTTT.

As to this clone: At one end, the junction sequence differs from germline, possibly due to a read error. The gene calls are TRBV7-7 and TRBJ2-1; TRBD2 agrees at 11 bases. The CDR3 has 14 residues. The germline CDR1 and CDR2 sequences are SSHAT and FNYEAQ (reference sequence). The CDR3 spells CASSLARTSGEQFF. CDR3 DNA: TGTGCTAGCAGCTTAGCGAGGACTAGCGGGGAGCAGTTCTTC.

The chain employs TRBV7-2 and TRBJ2-2, with 13 bases fitting TRBD2. The V segment lost 8 bases and the J segment 1 base; nucleotides outside the gene matches: 1. The CDR3 covers 15 residues. The germline gives CDR1 SGHTA, CDR2 FQGNSA. CDR3 loop: CASRTSGRNTGELFF. The CDR3 region has the DNA TGTGCCAGCCGGACTAGCGGGAGGAACACCGGGGAGCTGTTTTTT.

This chain links TRBV19 with TRBJ1-2, with D tentatively TRBD1 (5 bases). This CDR3 contains 12 residues. V dropped 6 bases and J dropped 9 bases, with 14 bases sitting between them. Per germline, CDR1 LNHDA and CDR2 SQIVND (reference sequence). CDR3 sequence reads: CASSLGGMSYTF. CDR3 sequence (DNA): TGTGCCAGTAGCCTCGGGGGGATGAGCTACACCTTC. Full variable domain (outside the CDR3, taken from reference TRBV19 and TRBJ1-2): DGGITQSPKYLFRKEGQNVTLSCEQNLNHDAMYWYRQDPGQGLRLIYYSQIVNDFQKGDIAEGYSVSREKKESFPLTVTSAQKNPTAFYLCASSLGGMSYTFGSGTRLTVV.

This clone was recorded a few times. The rearrangement joins TRBV18 to TRBJ2-7, with 12 nucleotides matching TRBD1. This CDR3 contains 16 residues. CDR1 is KGHSH, CDR2 LQKENI, per germline. Losses at the gene ends were 3 bases for V and 5 bases for J; bases not matched to a gene: 8. CDR3 DNA sequence: TGTGCCAGCTCACCCCCCCGGGGACAGGGGGCCCACGAGCAGTACTTC. Encoded protein: CASSPPRGQGAHEQYF.

This clone was seen once. V usage is TRBV19 and J usage is TRBJ1-1; 9 positions match TRBD1. Germline V lookup: CDR1 LNHDA, CDR2 SQIVND (reference sequence). Trimming at V came to 10 bases and at J to 8 bases, leaving 11 bases not matched to a gene. The CDR3 runs 13 residues. CDR3 DNA: TGTGCCACCTCGGACAGGGGCGTCCAAGAAGCTTTCTTT. Encoded protein: CATSDRGVQEAFF.

CDR3 loop: CASSPSYGVYSNQPQHF. The CDR3 DNA reads TGTGCCAGCAGTCCCTCATACGGGGTCTATAGCAATCAGCCCCAGCATTTT. The chain uses TRBV28 and TRBJ1-5; no definite D call. V was pared by 5 bases and J by 0 bases, with 17 bases between. This CDR3 has 17 amino acids. Per the germline V gene, CDR1 is MDHEN and CDR2 is SYDVKM. Full variable domain (remainder filled in from reference TRBV28 and TRBJ1-5): DVKVTQSSRYLVKRTGEKVFLECVQDMDHENMFWYRQDPGLGLRLIYFSYDVKMKEKGDIPEGYSVSREKKERFSLILESASTNQTSMYLCASSPSYGVYSNQPQHFGDGTRLSIL.

The gene calls are TRBV29-1 and TRBJ2-3; TRBD2 matches at 9 bases. Trimming removed 4 bases from V and 10 bases from J; junction bases left unmatched: 12. Per germline, CDR1 SQVTM and CDR2 ANQGSEA. CDR3 length: 14 residues. The CDR3 bases are TGCAGCGTTGTAGTAGGTCCTAGCGGGGAGCCGCAGTATTTT. This sequence encodes CSVVVGPSGEPQYF.

The V gene is TRBV7-8, the J gene TRBJ2-5; D uncertain. Germline V CDR1 and CDR2: SGHVS, FQNEAQ. The CDR3 spans 11 residues. V was clipped by 5 bases and J by 4 bases, with 5 bases between them. The CDR3 nucleotides are TGTGCCAGCAGCCCAGGAGAGACCCAGTACTTC. It translates to CASSPGETQYF.

This rearrangement joins TRBV7-9 to TRBJ2-5; 7 nucleotides match TRBD1. Germline values: CDR1 SEHNR, CDR2 FQNEAQ (reference sequence). The junction had 4 bases not matched to a gene; V was cut back by 4 bases and J by 2 bases. CDR3 length equals 14 residues. The CDR3 loop is CASSSDRYQETQYF. As DNA, the CDR3 is TGTGCCAGCAGCTCGGACAGGTATCAAGAGACCCAGTACTTC. The whole variable domain, remainder taken from reference TRBV7-9 and TRBJ2-5, is DTGVSQNPRHKITKRGQNVTFRCDPISEHNRLYWYRQTLGQGPEFLTYFQNEAQLEKSRLLSDRFSAERPKGSFSTLEIQRTEQGDSAMYLCASSSDRYQETQYFGPGTRLLVL.

J is TRBJ2-1 and V is TRBV7-9, with D uncertain. The CDR3 loop spans 15 amino acids. The V end was cut by 5 bases, the J end by 2 bases, with 13 bases between. The germline gives CDR1 SEHNR, CDR2 FQNEAQ (reference sequence). CDR3 region: CASSPRLDPYNEQFF. In nucleotides, the CDR3 is TGTGCCAGCAGCCCTCGCCTAGATCCCTACAATGAGCAGTTCTTC.

This clone was detected only a few times. The chain carries TRBV27 and TRBJ1-1; no reliable D call. Trimming took off 4 bases at V and 0 bases at J, with 9 bases between the two ends. The CDR3 runs 14 residues. The V gene's germline CDR1 is MNHEY and CDR2 SMNVEV (reference sequence). The CDR3 bases are TGTGCCAGCAGTTCCCCTTCCTTGAACACTGAAGCTTTCTTT. Translating it yields CASSSPSLNTEAFF.

The chain links TRBV27 to TRBJ2-4; TRBD1 aligns across 8 bases. There are 16 residues in the CDR3. Trimming at V came to 0 bases and at J to 2 bases, leaving 3 bases not matched to a gene. From germline, CDR1 is MNHEY and CDR2 SMNVEV (reference sequence). The CDR3 loop reads CASSLSRQGTKNIQYF. The CDR3 DNA reads TGTGCCAGCAGTTTATCGAGACAGGGGACCAAAAACATTCAGTACTTC.